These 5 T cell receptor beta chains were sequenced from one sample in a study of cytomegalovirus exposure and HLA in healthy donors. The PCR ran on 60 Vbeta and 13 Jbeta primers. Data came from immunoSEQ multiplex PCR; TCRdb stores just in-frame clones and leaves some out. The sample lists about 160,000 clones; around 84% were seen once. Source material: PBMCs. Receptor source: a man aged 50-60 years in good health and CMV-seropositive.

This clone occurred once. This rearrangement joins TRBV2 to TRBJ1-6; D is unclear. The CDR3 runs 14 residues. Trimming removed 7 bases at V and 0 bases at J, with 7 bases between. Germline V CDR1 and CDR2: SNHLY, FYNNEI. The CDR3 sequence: CASTRISYNSPLHF. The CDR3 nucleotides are TGTGCCAGCACGAGGATCTCCTATAATTCACCCCTCCACTTT.

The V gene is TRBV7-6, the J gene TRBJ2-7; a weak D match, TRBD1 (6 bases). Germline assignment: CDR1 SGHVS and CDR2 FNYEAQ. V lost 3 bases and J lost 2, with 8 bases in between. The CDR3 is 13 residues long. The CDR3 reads CASSLAGAYEQYF. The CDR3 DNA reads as TGTGCCAGCAGCTTGGCAGGGGCCTACGAGCAGTACTTC. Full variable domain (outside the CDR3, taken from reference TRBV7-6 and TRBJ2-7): GAGVSQSPRYKVTKRGQDVALRCDPISGHVSLYWYRQALGQGPEFLTYFNYEAQQDKSGLPNDRFSAERPEGSISTLTIQRTEQRDSAMYRCASSLAGAYEQYFGPGTRLTVT.

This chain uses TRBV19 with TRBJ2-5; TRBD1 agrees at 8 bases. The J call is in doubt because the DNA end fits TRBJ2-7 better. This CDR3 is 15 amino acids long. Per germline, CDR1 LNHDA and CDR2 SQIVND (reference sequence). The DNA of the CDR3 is TGTGCCAGTAGCGCCGGGACAGGTGGTTCCTACGAGCAGTACTTC. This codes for CASSAGTGGSYEQYF.

CDR3 nucleotide sequence: TGTGCCTGGAGTGTACCCAGGGGGGACATTCAGTACTTC. Protein sequence: CAWSVPRGDIQYF. V and J are TRBV30 and TRBJ2-4; the D gene is possibly TRBD1 (7 bases). CDR1 is GTSNPN and CDR2 is SVGIG in the germline V gene (reference sequence). V lost 0 bases to trimming and J lost 8 bases, with 11 bases between them. There are 13 residues in the CDR3.

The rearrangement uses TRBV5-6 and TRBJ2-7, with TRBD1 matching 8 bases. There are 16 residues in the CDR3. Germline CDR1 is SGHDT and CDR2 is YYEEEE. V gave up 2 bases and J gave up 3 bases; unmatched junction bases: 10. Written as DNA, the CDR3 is TGTGCCAGCAGCTTTCGCTTTTTGACAGGGGTCTACGAGCAGTACGTC. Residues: CASSFRFLTGVYEQYV.